This TCR beta chain was identified during a study of CXCR3-negative and CXCR3-positive naive CD8 T cells. Study findings and constraints: TRBV-TRBJ usage matched between naive CXCR3-negative and CXCR3-positive cells but not between memory cells. CXCR3-positive naive cells carried more hydrophobic TRB CDR3s than CXCR3-negative naive cells did. Post-cryopreservation CXCR3 expression was partly diminished, and the bulk of assays employed fresh PBMCs.

Triplicate sorts, 320,000 or so cells apiece, were made for each CD8+ T cell subset. Those CD8+ T cells considered naive were CD45RO-CCR7+CD27+CD95-. Researchers prepared the TRB cDNA libraries using 5' RACE with UMI labels. TCRdb reprocessed the 5' RACE reads, with one entry per CDR3 protein and no DNA. The ten most abundant clones cover 0.4% to 0.45% of a sample with under 150,000 distinct CDR3 sequences. The germline V gene encodes CDR1 DFQATT and CDR2 SNEGSKA (reference sequence). The CDR3 loop spans 15 amino acids. As regards this clonotype: Its antigen is unidentified.

The V gene is TRBV20-1, the J gene TRBJ2-1; TCRdb calls TRBD2, which cannot be checked without DNA. The clonotype comes from a human donor in good health. Some clones in this sample may be carry-over from other donors' samples. Sequences were obtained from naive CXCR3+ CD8+ T cells from blood. The subset was: CD45RO-CCR7+CD27+CD95- naive CD8+ T cells expressing CXCR3 (TNR3+). The chain's CDR3 is CSARESTRGYNEQFF.